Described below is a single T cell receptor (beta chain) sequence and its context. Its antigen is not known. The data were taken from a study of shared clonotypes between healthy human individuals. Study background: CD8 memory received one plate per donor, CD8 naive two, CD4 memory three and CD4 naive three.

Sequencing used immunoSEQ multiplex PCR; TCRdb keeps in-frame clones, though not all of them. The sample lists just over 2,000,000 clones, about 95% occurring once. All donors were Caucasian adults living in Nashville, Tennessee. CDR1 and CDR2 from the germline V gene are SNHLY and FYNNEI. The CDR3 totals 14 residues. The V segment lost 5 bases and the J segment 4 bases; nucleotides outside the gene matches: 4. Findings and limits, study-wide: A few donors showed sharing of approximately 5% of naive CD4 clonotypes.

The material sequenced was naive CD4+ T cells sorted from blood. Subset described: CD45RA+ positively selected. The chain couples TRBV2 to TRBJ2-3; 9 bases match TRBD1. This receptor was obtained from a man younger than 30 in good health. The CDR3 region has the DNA TGTGCCAGCAGTTCCGGGACAGGGTCAGATACGCAGTATTTT. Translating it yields CASSSGTGSDTQYF.